These T cell receptor beta chains were read from a single sample in a study of T cell repertoires in cytomegalovirus infection. TCRdb used MiXCR to reprocess the reads, holding one entry per CDR3 protein. The repertoire consists of roughly 990,000 distinct CDR3 sequences, with approximately 32% occurring once and the leading ten covering around 15%. Antigen specificity for these receptors is unknown. This material consisted of cultured CD8+ T cells from PBMCs, taken from culture after CMV antigen stimulation. Receptors originate from a human donor in good health (CMV status not recorded). Some clones in this sample may be carry-over from other donors' samples. Both conserved end residues are part of each CDR3. A D gene is named only where the DNA matches it firmly. Some rows have no size entry. The others give once, few or many, or a class for an expanded clone.

clone_size	v_call	d_call	j_call	cdr3_nt	cdr3_aa
-	TRBV9	-	TRBJ2-3	TGTGCCACCCGCCCGGGACGCAGCACAGATACGCAGTATTTT	CATRPGRSTDTQYF
-	TRBV12-3/TRBV12-4	-	TRBJ2-5	TGTGCCAGCAGTTTAGGTGCGGGGGCAATCCAAGAGACCCAGAACTTC	CASSLGAGAIQETQNF
many	TRBV7-8	-	TRBJ2-1	TGTGCCAGCAGCTACAGGGTCTACAATGAGCAGTTCTTC	CASSYRVYNEQFF
-	TRBV19	-	TRBJ1-1	TGTGCCAGTAGTCCCCGCTCCGGCACTGAAGCTTTCTTT	CASSPRSGTEAFF
-	TRBV27	-	TRBJ2-5	TGTGCCAGCAGTTTTGGGGGGGCCGGATTGGAGACCCAGTACTTC	CASSFGGAGLETQYF
-	TRBV10-1	-	TRBJ1-3	TGCGCCACCGCACAGGGTGTAGTCGGAAACACCATATATTTT	CATAQGVVGNTIYF
few	TRBV6-6	-	TRBJ2-7	TGTGCCAGCAAACCGACGGCCTCCTACGAGCAGTACTTC	CASKPTASYEQYF
-	TRBV2	-	TRBJ2-6	TGTGCCAGCATCGTCGGACGGCGAGAACTCTCTGGGGCCAACGTCCTGACTTTC	CASIVGRRELSGANVLTF
-	TRBV5-4	-	TRBJ1-2	TGTGCCAGCAGCTACGGGGCGAACTCTGGCTACACCTTC	CASSYGANSGYTF
-	TRBV12-3/TRBV12-4	TRBD2	TRBJ2-1	TGTGCCAGCAGTTTAAAAATAGCGGGGGACAATGAGCAGTTCTTC	CASSLKIAGDNEQFF
-	TRBV12-3/TRBV12-4	TRBD1	TRBJ1-2	TGTGCCAGCAGTTTCAGGGGGCTCAATCGTAACTATGGCTACACCTTC	CASSFRGLNRNYGYTF
few	TRBV28	-	TRBJ2-1	TGTGCAAGTGAGGGAGTGGATTTTACAGGAGGATACAATGAGCAGTTCTTC	CASEGVDFTGGYNEQFF
once	TRBV27	-	TRBJ2-1	TGTGCCAGCAGTCCCTCGATGGGGGGCAATGAGCAGTTCTTC	CASSPSMGGNEQFF
many	TRBV12-5	-	TRBJ1-1	TGTGCTAGTGGTTCTAACGGGGCGAACACTGAAGCTTTCTTT	CASGSNGANTEAFF
-	TRBV12-5	TRBD1	TRBJ1-5	TGTGCTAGTGATCCAGGGGGGGAGTATGGCAATCAGCCCCAGCATTTT	CASDPGGEYGNQPQHF
few	TRBV28	-	TRBJ1-6	TGTGCCAGCAGTCAATTGACAGGTCGAAGTTCACCCCTCCACTTT	CASSQLTGRSSPLHF
many	TRBV7-6	-	TRBJ2-3	TGTGCCAGCAGTTTAGGGGGTCCTAGCACAGATACGCAGTATTTT	CASSLGGPSTDTQYF
-	TRBV27	TRBD1	TRBJ1-2	TGTGCCAGCAGTCCAGGGACAGGGATGGCCTATGGCTACACCTTC	CASSPGTGMAYGYTF
-	TRBV7-7	-	TRBJ1-3	TGTGCTAGCAGTGCAGGGTCTCCTGGAAACACCATATATTTT	CASSAGSPGNTIYF
many	TRBV12-3/TRBV12-4	-	TRBJ2-2	TGTGCCAGCAGCACCGGCGGGAACACCGGGGAGCTGTTTTTT	CASSTGGNTGELFF
few	TRBV4-1	-	TRBJ1-2	TGCGCCAGCAGCCTAAGGACAGCGACGGAAAACTATGGCTACACCTTC	CASSLRTATENYGYTF
few	TRBV5-1	TRBD2	TRBJ2-1	TGCGCCAGCAGCTCTAGCGGGGGTGAGCAGTTCTTC	CASSSSGGEQFF
-	TRBV2	TRBD2	TRBJ2-4	TGTGCCAGCAGTGAATTACCAGCGGGGGGGCCATACATTCAGTACTTC	CASSELPAGGPYIQYF
-	TRBV12-3/TRBV12-4	-	TRBJ1-6	TGTGCCAGCAGGCAGCCCCAGGGATTGGGAGGACCCCTCCACTTT	CASRQPQGLGGPLHF
-	TRBV7-2	-	TRBJ1-5	TGTGCCAGCAGCTTACTTTTAGCGGGGCAGGGTCAGCCCCAGCATTTT	CASSLLLAGQGQPQHF
many	TRBV4-2	-	TRBJ1-1	TGTGCCAGCAGCCAAGATCCAGTGAACACTGAAGCTTTCTTT	CASSQDPVNTEAFF
many	TRBV7-2	TRBD1	TRBJ2-3	TGTGCCAGCATCCAACCCATTGGGACAGGGTGGGCAGATACGCAGTATTTT	CASIQPIGTGWADTQYF
-	TRBV7-2	-	TRBJ1-1	TGTGCCAGCAGCTTAGGAGTAAGGGGAATTAACACTGAAGCTTTCTTT	CASSLGVRGINTEAFF
few	TRBV6-1	-	TRBJ1-1	TGTGCCAGCAGTGGTGCAGGGGACACTGAAGCTTTCTTT	CASSGAGDTEAFF
-	TRBV19	TRBD1	TRBJ2-5	TGTGCCAGTATGGACAGGGTCCAAGAGACCCAGTACTTC	CASMDRVQETQYF
-	TRBV6-6	-	TRBJ1-5	TGTGCCAGCGAAGGACGGGGCGATCAGCCCCAGCATTTT	CASEGRGDQPQHF
few	TRBV2	-	TRBJ1-2	TGTGCCAGCAGTGACGACTCAGGGAAAGCTAACTATGGCTACACCTTC	CASSDDSGKANYGYTF
-	TRBV9	TRBD1	TRBJ2-7	TGTGCCAGCAGTCCCGGACAGGGCCGGCCCGAGCAGTACTTC	CASSPGQGRPEQYF
many	TRBV12-3/TRBV12-4	-	TRBJ1-3	TGTGCCAGCAGACCCACGGGACGCCTTCTATCGTTCTCTGGAAACACCATATATTTT	CASRPTGRLLSFSGNTIYF
few	TRBV10-3	TRBD2	TRBJ2-3	TGTGCCATCAGTCTGAGCGGGGGGTTCACAGATACGCAGTATTTT	CAISLSGGFTDTQYF
few	TRBV5-4	-	TRBJ1-1	TGTGCCAGCAGCTTCGAAGAGATTTGGGGCACTGAAGCTTTCTTT	CASSFEEIWGTEAFF
few	TRBV25-1	TRBD2	TRBJ2-1	TGTGCCAGCAGTGAATGGGGTAGCGGGGTCTACAATGAGCAGTTCTTC	CASSEWGSGVYNEQFF
-	TRBV20-1	-	TRBJ2-1	TGCAGTGCTAGGGACATAGGGGGGTCCAATGAGCAGTTCTTC	CSARDIGGSNEQFF
-	TRBV15	-	TRBJ2-2	TGTGCCACCAGCAGGCGTCGGACTCGCGGACCGAACACCGGGGAGCTGTTTTTT	CATSRRRTRGPNTGELFF
-	TRBV6-5	TRBD1	TRBJ2-4	TGTGCCAGCAGTTGTAATAGGACAGGGGCCGCGTTAGCCAAAAACATTCAGTACTTC	CASSCNRTGAALAKNIQYF
many	TRBV7-6	TRBD2	TRBJ2-2	TGTGCCAGCAGCTCAACGCGGGGGGCAGAGACCGGGGAGCTGTTTTTT	CASSSTRGAETGELFF
few	TRBV27	TRBD2	TRBJ2-1	TGTGCCAGCAGTTTGGATGAACCGGGACTAGCGGGCAATGAGCAGTTCTTC	CASSLDEPGLAGNEQFF
many	TRBV12-3/TRBV12-4	TRBD2	TRBJ2-5	TGTGCCAGCAGGAGGGGACTAGCGGAAGAAGAGACCCAGTACTTC	CASRRGLAEEETQYF
-	TRBV12-3/TRBV12-4	TRBD2	TRBJ2-5	TGTGCCAGCAGTTTATTCGGGAGGGTTGGAGAGACCCAGTACTTC	CASSLFGRVGETQYF
-	TRBV4-3	-	TRBJ1-1	TGCGCCAGCAGCCAAGAGCAGGGGTGGACTGAAGCTTTCTTT	CASSQEQGWTEAFF
many	TRBV12-3/TRBV12-4	TRBD1	TRBJ2-4	TGTGCCAGCACTGGGGACAGTAAAAACATTCAGTACTTC	CASTGDSKNIQYF
many	TRBV3-1	-	TRBJ2-1	TGTGCCAGCAGCCAAGCACTGACAGCAAACAATGAGCAGTTCTTC	CASSQALTANNEQFF
many	TRBV7-2	TRBD2	TRBJ2-5	TGTGCCAGCAGCATCCTCGGGACTAGCGAAGAGACCCAGTACTTC	CASSILGTSEETQYF
few	TRBV12-3/TRBV12-4	TRBD2	TRBJ2-1	TGTGCCAGCAGTGGGCCCGACGGGACTAGCGGGGGGGGTGAGCAGTTCTTC	CASSGPDGTSGGGEQFF
-	TRBV9	TRBD2	TRBJ2-1	TGTGCCAGCAGCGTAGTACTAGCGGGGGGGCATGAGCAGTTCTTC	CASSVVLAGGHEQFF
few	TRBV27	-	TRBJ1-2	TGTGCCAGCAGTTACGACACCGGCTATGGCTACACCTTC	CASSYDTGYGYTF
-	TRBV14	TRBD1	TRBJ2-2	TGTGCCAGCAGCTTACGGACAGGAGGTACCGGGGAGCTGTTTTTT	CASSLRTGGTGELFF
few	TRBV29-1	-	TRBJ2-3	TGCAGCGTTGAGCGGGCTAGCCCGACTAGCACAGATACGCAGTATTTT	CSVERASPTSTDTQYF
-	TRBV15	-	TRBJ2-4	TGTGCCACCACCAACCATCGGGCCCAACTAGAAGCGGCACTAAACATTCAGTACTTC	CATTNHRAQLEAALNIQYF
-	TRBV27	TRBD2	TRBJ2-1	TGTGCCAGCAGCCCAAAGTGGCGGGGGGGAAGCAATGAGCAGTTCTTC	CASSPKWRGGSNEQFF
-	TRBV19	-	TRBJ1-1	TGTGCCAGTACCATCCTAACAGGGAATACTGAAGCTTTCTTT	CASTILTGNTEAFF
few	TRBV7-9	TRBD1	TRBJ1-1	TGTGCCCTTCAGACAGGGGGCACTGAAGCTTTCTTT	CALQTGGTEAFF
many	TRBV7-6	TRBD1	TRBJ2-3	TGTGCCAGCAGCACCCGGACAGGACGTCACACAGATACGCAGTATTTT	CASSTRTGRHTDTQYF
few	TRBV2	-	TRBJ2-6	TGTGCCAGCGATTTCCTGGGAGACAGGATAAATTCTGGGGCCAACGTCCTGACTTTC	CASDFLGDRINSGANVLTF
many	TRBV7-8	-	TRBJ2-2	TGTGCCAGCAGCTTAAGGGGGGGCCCCGGGGAGCTGTTTTTT	CASSLRGGPGELFF